The 20 T cell receptor beta chains given below trace back to one sample, sequenced in a study of T cell changes during pregnancy in multiple sclerosis. Method: immunoSEQ multiplex PCR; TCRdb's copy keeps in-frame clones and lacks some. The table lists 45,000 to 65,000 clones, roughly 92% of them singletons. Here the sequenced sample was CD8+ T cells from peripheral blood mononuclear cells, taken in the third trimester of pregnancy. The receptors derive from a female donor with multiple sclerosis, enrolled in a pregnancy study.

This chain joins TRBV7-6 and TRBJ2-7, with 10 bases aligning to TRBD2. V lost 0 bases, J lost 2 bases, and 1 base stayed unmatched. The germline V gene has CDR1 SGHVS and CDR2 FNYEAQ. The CDR3 is 15 amino acids. CDR3 protein: CASSLALAGAYEQYF. CDR3 DNA: TGTGCCAGCAGCTTAGCCCTAGCGGGGGCCTACGAGCAGTACTTC.

This rearrangement joins TRBV4-1 to TRBJ2-7, with D possibly matching TRBD1 (5 bases). This CDR3 has 14 residues. Germline CDR1 is MGHRA and CDR2 is YSYEKL. V dropped 4 bases and J dropped 1 base, with 11 bases sitting between them. The CDR3 protein is CASSPNQGSYEQYF. The CDR3 DNA is TGCGCCAGCAGCCCGAATCAGGGTTCCTACGAGCAGTACTTC.

The CDR3: CASSLLAGLAYEQYF. CDR3 nucleotides: TGTGCCAGCAGCCTTCTAGCGGGATTGGCCTACGAGCAGTACTTC. This sequence joins TRBV4-2 and TRBJ2-7; TRBD2 matches at 9 bases. The CDR3 is made up of 15 amino acids. Per germline, CDR1 LGHNA and CDR2 YNFKEQ. V was clipped by 4 bases and J by 2 bases; unmatched bases: 6.

The rearrangement joins TRBV29-1 to TRBJ1-2, with unresolved D. V lost 0 bases and J 4 bases, leaving 6 bases between the germline ends. Germline V gene sequence: CDR1 SQVTM, CDR2 ANQGSEA. The CDR3 totals 12 residues. CDR3 residues: CSVEERFYGYTF. CDR3 DNA sequence: TGCAGCGTTGAAGAGCGATTCTATGGCTACACCTTC.

The chain employs TRBV10-3 and TRBJ2-1; TRBD2 matches at 7 bases. The CDR3 has 16 residues. Losses at the gene ends were 7 bases for V and 0 bases for J; bases not matched to a gene: 9. Per the germline V gene, CDR1 is ENHRY and CDR2 is SYGVKD. DNA for the CDR3: TGTGCCATCACAGACCGGGAGGCCCGCTCCTACAATGAGCAGTTCTTC. This encodes CAITDREARSYNEQFF.

V usage is TRBV19 and J usage is TRBJ2-7; maybe TRBD2 (5 bases). Per germline, CDR1 LNHDA and CDR2 SQIVND (reference sequence). Trimming removed 8 bases at V and 2 bases at J, with 10 bases between. This CDR3 region has 12 residues. The CDR3 DNA reads as TGTGCCAGTTCCCCGGGGACCTACGAGCAGTACTTC. Protein sequence: CASSPGTYEQYF.

Only one count was recorded for this clone. The V and J genes are TRBV7-9 and TRBJ2-5, with 8 positions matching TRBD2. Germline V gene data show CDR1 as SEHNR and CDR2 as FQNEAQ (reference sequence). Trimming removed 5 bases from V and 5 bases from J; junction bases left unmatched: 7. The length of the CDR3 is 14 residues. CDR3 sequence (DNA): TGTGCCAGCAGCCCTCGGACTAGCCTGGAGACCCAGTACTTC. It codes for CASSPRTSLETQYF. The entire variable domain, with the rest obtained from reference TRBV7-9 and TRBJ2-5, is as follows: DTGVSQNPRHKITKRGQNVTFRCDPISEHNRLYWYRQTLGQGPEFLTYFQNEAQLEKSRLLSDRFSAERPKGSFSTLEIQRTEQGDSAMYLCASSPRTSLETQYFGPGTRLLVL.

This CDR3 is CASSPGGRTEAFF. DNA of the CDR3: TGTGCCAGCAGCCCGGGGGGGAGGACTGAAGCTTTCTTT. The chain uses TRBV9 and TRBJ1-1, with D maybe TRBD1 (5 bases). Germline assignment: CDR1 SGDLS and CDR2 YYNGEE. The V gene lost 4 bases and the J gene lost 5 bases, with 12 bases spanning the gap. The CDR3 spans 13 residues. The full variable domain, in which reference TRBV9 and TRBJ1-1 provide the parts outside the CDR3, is DSGVTQTPKHLITATGQRVTLRCSPRSGDLSVYWYQQSLDQGLQFLIQYYNGEERAKGNILERFSAQQFPDLHSELNLSSLELGDSALYFCASSPGGRTEAFFGQGTRLTVV.

The chain carries TRBV6-4 and TRBJ2-3; weak D call: TRBD2 (5 bases). The CDR3 length is 14 residues. Trimming removed 5 bases at V and 0 bases at J, with 9 bases between. The germline V gene encodes CDR1 MRHNA and CDR2 SNTAGT. The chain's CDR3 is CASSTEASTDTQYF. The DNA of the CDR3 is TGTGCCAGCAGTACGGAGGCAAGCACAGATACGCAGTATTTT.

V and J are TRBV15 and TRBJ2-7, with 9 nucleotides matching TRBD1. The germline V gene has CDR1 LNHNV and CDR2 YYDKDF (reference sequence). The J segment lost 6 bases and the V segment lost 0 bases, leaving 9 bases of the junction unmatched. The CDR3 is 16 residues long. CDR3 sequence: CATSRDNHWGQGEQYF. CDR3 coding DNA: TGTGCCACCAGCAGAGATAATCACTGGGGACAGGGCGAGCAGTACTTC.

The chain employs TRBV11-2 and TRBJ2-7, with D perhaps matching TRBD1 (6 bases). V lost 5 bases to trimming and J lost 0 bases, with 14 bases between them. The CDR3 is made up of 15 amino acids. Germline V gives CDR1 SGHAT, CDR2 FQNNGV. This chain's CDR3 is CASSASQDSSYEQYF. The CDR3 DNA reads TGTGCCAGCAGCGCGAGCCAGGACAGCTCCTACGAGCAGTACTTC.

The chain employs TRBV9 and TRBJ2-1; 7 bases are shared with TRBD1. Looked up from germline, CDR1 is SGDLS and CDR2 is YYNGEE. This CDR3 contains 15 residues. V shed 4 bases and J 7 bases; nucleotides not matched to a gene: 11. CDR3 DNA: TGTGCCAGCAGCCCAAGACAGGGAGTGAGAAATGAGCAGTTCTTC. It specifies CASSPRQGVRNEQFF.

The chain uses TRBV4-1 and TRBJ1-1; D gene uncertain. The CDR3 loop spans 14 amino acids. CDR1 is MGHRA, CDR2 YSYEKL, per germline. Trimming shortened V by 1 base and J by 3 bases, and 9 bases separated the two germline ends. CDR3 nucleotide sequence: TGCGCCAGCAGCCAAGTTCCCCGGGACACTGAAGCTTTCTTT. This encodes CASSQVPRDTEAFF.

This clone has just a few counts. This chain connects TRBV4-1 to TRBJ1-1; D is uncertain. Germline values: CDR1 MGHRA, CDR2 YSYEKL. Trimming stripped 2 bases from V and 3 bases from J, with 13 bases between. This CDR3 is 15 amino acids long. CDR3 bases: TGCGCCAGCAGCCAATTTTACGGAGAGGACACTGAAGCTTTCTTT. Its protein is CASSQFYGEDTEAFF.

The chain is built from TRBV29-1 and TRBJ1-2, with 7 bases lining up with TRBD1. Germline loops: CDR1 SQVTM, CDR2 ANQGSEA. Trimming took 7 bases from V and 2 from J; bases not matched to a gene: 10. This CDR3 region has 14 residues. The CDR3 sequence is CSADTGVLNYGYTF. The CDR3 nucleotides are TGCAGCGCCGATACAGGGGTCTTGAACTATGGCTACACCTTC.

In this sample, this clone turned up once. This chain links TRBV4-1 with TRBJ1-6; no definite D call. The CDR3 consists of 17 residues. The germline CDR1 and CDR2 sequences are MGHRA and YSYEKL. Trimming shortened V by 0 bases and J by 5 bases, and 14 bases separated the two germline ends. CDR3 residues: CASSQDRVVRDNSPLHF. In nucleotides, the CDR3 is TGCGCCAGCAGCCAAGATCGGGTAGTAAGAGATAATTCACCCCTCCACTTT.

This clone was seen a single time. V usage is TRBV7-9 and J usage is TRBJ2-1; 7 bases line up with TRBD2. There are 15 residues in the CDR3. Germline trimming cut 3 bases from V and 5 bases from J; bases unmatched to any gene: 7. The germline CDR1 and CDR2 sequences are SEHNR and FQNEAQ (reference sequence). CDR3 sequence (DNA): TGTGCCAGCAGCTTTTTGGGGGAGGGCCACAATGAGCAGTTCTTC. This sequence encodes CASSFLGEGHNEQFF.

The chain has TRBV7-2 and TRBJ2-1; 12 bases map to TRBD2. CDR3 length: 17 residues. Germline CDR1 is SGHTA and CDR2 is FQGNSA. V was pared by 5 bases and J by 3 bases, with 8 bases of the junction left unmatched. CDR3 nucleotide sequence: TGTGCCAGCAGCCGCTCGACTAGCGGGGGATACTACAATGAGCAGTTCTTC. This codes for CASSRSTSGGYYNEQFF.

The chain has TRBV7-9 and TRBJ1-2; no clear D. Germline V CDR1 and CDR2: SEHNR, FQNEAQ (reference sequence). CDR3 length equals 13 residues. V was shortened by 5 bases and J by 2 bases, with 9 bases between the two germline ends. The CDR3 loop is CASSLGPNYGYTF. The CDR3 DNA is TGTGCCAGCAGCCTGGGCCCGAACTATGGCTACACCTTC.

Worth noting for this clone: The junction and the germline gene differ at one end; a read error may be behind it. The chain couples TRBV13 to TRBJ1-3, with 7 bases fitting TRBD1. The V gene's germline CDR1 is PRHDT and CDR2 FYEKMQ (reference sequence). The CDR3 length is 11 residues. Here the CDR3 DNA reads TGTGCCAGCAGCTCCCCGGGACAGTGTTTCTTT. It encodes CASSSPGQCFF.